There are many counts of the clone carrying this T cell receptor (beta chain). This record comes from a study of T cells in Graves' hyperthyroidism and ophthalmopathy. RNA transcripts provided the source from which TCR beta CDR3 regions were amplified. When the TCR CDR3 underwent first-round RT-PCR, the HTBI primer set was used. TCRdb passed the multiplex PCR reads through MiXCR, listing each CDR3 protein once. The table records approximately 530,000 distinct CDR3 sequences, just under 20% of them present only once. The TCR originated in a man aged 35-49 years with Graves' ophthalmopathy. The sequencing sample was made of blood.

This CDR3 is CASGRGIIETQYF. Written as DNA, the CDR3 is TGTGCCAGCGGCCGGGGGATAATAGAGACCCAGTACTTC. The rearrangement joins TRBV7-6 to TRBJ2-5, with D possibly being TRBD2 (6 bases). The CDR3 is 13 residues long. In germline, CDR1 is SGHVS, CDR2 FNYEAQ. The V end lost 8 bases, the J end lost 4 bases, and 14 bases lay between the germline ends.